This TCR beta chain is drawn from a study of T-cell reconstitution after alpha-beta-depleted transplantation in children. Unique molecular identifiers were incorporated when the TCRbeta library was constructed. MiXCR was run by TCRdb on the PCR reads, yielding one entry per CDR3 protein. The table has roughly 590,000 distinct CDR3 sequences, about 15% seen once. In germline, CDR1 is SGHRS, CDR2 YFSETQ. This CDR3 contains 19 residues. With V trimmed by 7 bases and J by 10 bases, 30 bases remained unmatched. The V gene is TRBV5-1, the J gene TRBJ2-3, with TRBD2 matching 7 bases. The receptor comes from a human donor who donated a stem cell graft to a child with acute myeloid leukemia. The sequences come from PBMCs from the stem cell graft donor, collected from the stem cell graft. The CDR3 sequence: CASRPRESGGSLMDNPQYF. CDR3 coding DNA: TGCGCCAGCCGGCCGAGAGAGTCGGGGGGATCGCTCATGGATAATCCGCAGTATTTT.